The rows below give T cell receptor beta chains drawn from one sample of a study of blood T cell repertoires in COVID-19. The assay was immunoSEQ multiplex PCR, and TCRdb's table has in-frame clones only and misses some. Of 78,000 or so clones in the sample, approximately 80% are singletons; the top ten hold over 9.5%. Sequencing input: peripheral blood. All receptors come from a man older than 75 with acute or convalescent COVID-19. Both conserved end residues are part of each CDR3. The D gene is left open where the match is weak. Clone size is not always given. Where it is, it says once, few, many or a class for expanded clones.

CDR3aa,CDR3nt,v_gene,j_gene,d_gene,abundance
CASSQEVRRPRGETQYF,TGTGCCAGCAGCCAAGAAGTTCGACGGCCCCGGGGAGAGACCCAGTACTTC,TRBV3-1/TRBV3-2,TRBJ2-5,NA,NA
CASRYQGGGTEAFF,TGTGCCAGCCGCTATCAGGGGGGTGGCACTGAAGCTTTCTTT,TRBV5-5,TRBJ1-1,TRBD1,NA
CASSPPGTGVKTGELFF,TGTGCCAGCTCACCCCCCGGGACAGGGGTAAAGACCGGGGAGCTGTTTTTT,TRBV18,TRBJ2-2,TRBD1,NA
CASRQWDIMNTEAFF,TGTGCCAGCAGACAATGGGACATCATGAACACTGAAGCTTTCTTT,TRBV3-1/TRBV3-2,TRBJ1-1,NA,NA
CASRLQPVNYGYTF,TGCGCCAGCAGGCTGCAACCAGTGAACTATGGCTACACCTTC,TRBV5-1,TRBJ1-2,NA,NA
CASSLNLNRGDEQFF,TGTGCCAGCAGCTTAAATCTAAACAGGGGGGATGAGCAGTTCTTC,TRBV7-9,TRBJ2-1,TRBD1,once
CASSEGLSSQADSPLHF,TGTGCCAGCAGTGAAGGGCTGTCGTCCCAGGCAGATTCACCCCTCCACTTT,TRBV6-1,TRBJ1-6,NA,NA
CAWRQGAGGTEAFF,TGTGCCTGGAGACAGGGGGCGGGAGGCACTGAAGCTTTCTTT,TRBV30,TRBJ1-1,TRBD1,NA
CASSLPWGGQETQYF,TGTGCCAGCAGCTTGCCCTGGGGGGGTCAAGAGACCCAGTACTTC,TRBV5-4,TRBJ2-5,TRBD2,NA
CASSTRPGVYEKLFF,TGTGCCAGCAGCACAAGACCGGGAGTATATGAAAAACTGTTTTTT,TRBV7-2,TRBJ1-4,NA,NA
CASSLEDRGKGPQHF,TGTGCCAGCAGCTTGGAGGACAGGGGGAAGGGGCCCCAGCATTTT,TRBV5-5,TRBJ1-5,TRBD1,NA
CASSYRGGWGTEAFF,TGTGCCAGCAGTTACCGAGGGGGCTGGGGCACTGAAGCTTTCTTT,TRBV6-5,TRBJ1-1,TRBD1,NA
CASSFRQVSTDTQYF,TGTGCCAGCAGCTTTCGACAGGTGAGCACAGATACGCAGTATTTT,TRBV5-6,TRBJ2-3,NA,few
CASSRTVEYNSPLHF,TGTGCCAGCAGCAGAACAGTAGAGTATAATTCACCCCTCCACTTT,TRBV6-5,TRBJ1-6,NA,NA
CASSSGTSGGFTSTDTQYF,TGCGCCAGCAGCTCAGGGACTAGCGGGGGCTTTACCTCCACAGATACGCAGTATTTT,TRBV5-1,TRBJ2-3,TRBD2,NA
CASSPRQGTDTQYF,TGTGCCAGCAGCCCTAGACAGGGAACAGATACGCAGTATTTT,TRBV2,TRBJ2-3,TRBD1,NA
CASSRRNTAGWQETQYF,TGTGCCAGCAGCCGGAGGAATACAGCGGGGTGGCAAGAGACCCAGTACTTC,TRBV3-1/TRBV3-2,TRBJ2-5,TRBD2,NA
CASSSTGGVGELFF,TGCGCCAGCAGCTCCACAGGGGGCGTCGGGGAGCTGTTTTTT,TRBV5-1,TRBJ2-2,TRBD1,NA
CASSRQGTHNGYTF,TGTGCCAGCAGTCGCCAGGGTACCCATAATGGCTACACCTTC,TRBV27,TRBJ1-2,NA,once
CASSTDRGRNSPLHF,TGTGCCAGCAGCACCGACAGGGGCAGAAATTCACCCCTCCACTTT,TRBV7-2,TRBJ1-6,TRBD1,NA
CASSPASGLYTGELFF,TGTGCCAGCTCACCAGCATCGGGACTCTACACCGGGGAGCTGTTTTTT,TRBV18,TRBJ2-2,NA,few
CASSVRDSPLHF,TGTGCCAGCAGTGTCCGAGATTCACCCCTCCACTTT,TRBV6-6,TRBJ1-6,NA,NA
CASSLDNGPRELFF,TGTGCCAGCAGCCTCGACAACGGCCCGCGGGAGCTGTTTTTT,TRBV7-3,TRBJ2-2,NA,few
CASSQLDQGYNQPQHF,TGTGCCAGCAGCCAACTGGATCAGGGGTACAATCAGCCCCAGCATTTT,TRBV4-2,TRBJ1-5,NA,NA
CASSEQGTTNEKLFF,TGTGCCAGTAGTGAACAGGGGACAACTAATGAAAAACTGTTTTTT,TRBV19,TRBJ1-4,TRBD1,NA
CASSQDNNRGSYEQYF,TGCGCCAGCAGCCAAGATAATAACAGGGGATCCTACGAGCAGTACTTC,TRBV4-1,TRBJ2-7,TRBD1,NA
CASSIAGGAHNEQFF,TGTGCCAGTAGTATAGCCGGGGGGGCCCACAATGAGCAGTTCTTC,TRBV19,TRBJ2-1,TRBD2,NA
CASSPPPGQGNSPLHF,TGTGCCAGCTCACCACCTCCGGGACAGGGAAATTCACCCCTCCACTTT,TRBV18,TRBJ1-6,TRBD1,NA
CSASQYEQYF,TGCAGTGCTAGCCAATACGAGCAGTACTTC,TRBV20-1,TRBJ2-7,NA,NA
CASSEGKFSGNEQFF,TGTGCCAGCAGTGAAGGGAAATTCTCAGGGAATGAGCAGTTCTTC,TRBV6-1,TRBJ2-1,NA,NA
CASSEWTSGYYNEQFF,TGTGCCAGCAGTGAATGGACTAGCGGGTACTACAATGAGCAGTTCTTC,TRBV2,TRBJ2-1,TRBD2,NA
CASSILQGVAEAFF,TGTGCCAGTAGTATCCTACAGGGAGTGGCTGAAGCTTTCTTT,TRBV19,TRBJ1-1,NA,NA